The 29 T cell receptor beta chains below all came from one sample that was sequenced in a study of blood T cell repertoires in COVID-19. Profiling relied on immunoSEQ multiplex PCR, and the TCRdb table lists in-frame clones only, not all of them. The profile shows more than 90,000 clones, approximately 90% of them singletons. The sample consisted of peripheral blood. These receptor sequences come from a man in his fifties with acute or convalescent COVID-19.

This sequence joins TRBV13 and TRBJ2-1, with TRBD2 identical over 11 bases. J gave up 9 bases and V 5 bases, and 12 bases lay outside the gene matches. The CDR3 covers 16 residues. CDR1 is PRHDT, CDR2 FYEKMQ, per germline (reference sequence). Here the CDR3 reads CASSLISGGDLGEQFF. The CDR3 DNA reads as TGTGCCAGCAGCCTCATTAGCGGGGGGGATCTGGGTGAGCAGTTCTTC.

The chain couples TRBV12-3 or TRBV12-4 to TRBJ1-1; no firm D call. The CDR3 runs 11 residues. Trimming removed 3 bases at V and 11 bases at J, with 10 bases between. The CDR3 spells CASSLRSEAFF. DNA for the CDR3: TGTGCCAGCAGTTTGCGGTCCGAGGCTTTCTTT.

The gene calls are TRBV18 and TRBJ2-5; 7 bases fit TRBD2. The CDR3 contains 14 residues. The germline V gene has CDR1 KGHSH and CDR2 LQKENI. Trimming at V came to 3 bases and at J to 3 bases, leaving 4 bases not matched to a gene. As DNA, the CDR3 is TGTGCCAGCTCACCGGGACTAAATAAAGAGACCCAGTACTTC. This gives the protein CASSPGLNKETQYF.

The chain is built from TRBV7-2 and TRBJ1-5; D gene unclear. Trimming removed 4 bases from V and 7 bases from J, with 11 bases in between. Germline values: CDR1 SGHTA, CDR2 FQGNSA. The CDR3 extends over 13 amino acids. CDR3 in amino acids: CASSSRGWQPQHF. The CDR3 DNA follows: TGTGCCAGCAGCTCCCGGGGTTGGCAGCCCCAGCATTTT.

The V call is TRBV6-1, the J call TRBJ1-1; TRBD1 is a possible D gene (5 bases). The CDR3 spans 15 residues. Trimming took off 1 base at V and 0 bases at J, with 9 bases between the two ends. CDR1 and CDR2 (germline): MNHNS, SASEGT. The CDR3 nucleotides read TGTGCCAGCAGTGAAGAAGGGGCCATGAACACTGAAGCTTTCTTT. This gives the protein CASSEEGAMNTEAFF.

This chain uses TRBV7-8 with TRBJ1-6, with TRBD1 identical over 12 bases. CDR3 length equals 20 residues. V was clipped by 2 bases and J by 14 bases; unmatched bases: 22. The germline gives CDR1 SGHVS, CDR2 FQNEAQ. CDR3 in amino acids: CASSLFGASWGQGAVQSLHF. The CDR3 coding sequence is TGTGCCAGCAGCTTATTCGGCGCGAGTTGGGGACAGGGGGCTGTTCAATCCCTCCACTTT. Full variable domain (remainder filled in from reference TRBV7-8 and TRBJ1-6): GAGVSQSPRYKVAKRGQDVALRCDPISGHVSLFWYQQALGQGPEFLTYFQNEAQLDKSGLPSDRFFAERPEGSVSTLKIQRTQQEDSAVYLCASSLFGASWGQGAVQSLHFGNGTRLTVT.

Only one count was recorded for this clone. V usage is TRBV5-4 and J usage is TRBJ2-1; 10 positions agree with TRBD2. V was clipped by 4 bases and J by 4 bases; unmatched bases: 5. The CDR3 spans 15 residues. Germline V gene lookup returns CDR1 SGHNT and CDR2 YYREEE (reference sequence). The CDR3 loop reads CASSVSSGGYNEQFF. CDR3 sequence (DNA): TGTGCCAGCAGCGTCTCTAGCGGGGGATACAATGAGCAGTTCTTC.

This chain links TRBV3-1 (or the pseudogene TRBV3-2) with TRBJ1-5, with 8 nucleotides matching TRBD1. The CDR3 spans 14 residues. Germline CDR1 and CDR2: LGHDT and YNNKEL (reference sequence). V lost 4 bases to trimming and J lost 1 base; unmatched junction nucleotides: 0. Here the CDR3 reads CASSRTGSNQPQHF. The CDR3 DNA is TGTGCCAGCAGCCGGACAGGGAGCAATCAGCCCCAGCATTTT.

The J gene is TRBJ1-6, the V gene TRBV10-3; 10 positions agree with TRBD1. This CDR3 region has 13 residues. CDR1 is ENHRY, CDR2 SYGVKD, per germline. V was pared by 6 bases and J by 10 bases, with 3 bases of the junction left unmatched. CDR3: CAIRGTGDSPLHF. CDR3 DNA: TGTGCCATCAGGGGGACAGGGGACTCACCCCTCCACTTT.

The rearrangement uses TRBV4-1 and TRBJ1-6; perhaps TRBD1 as D (5 bases). With 0 bases removed from V and 10 bases from J, the gap between germline ends came to 13 bases. The CDR3 is 15 amino acids. The germline V gene has CDR1 MGHRA and CDR2 YSYEKL. CDR3 DNA sequence: TGCGCCAGCAGCCAAGAGGTGCAGGGCCAATCACCCCTCCACTTT. Protein sequence: CASSQEVQGQSPLHF.

This clone is a singleton in its sample. The chain employs TRBV5-5 and TRBJ1-1; a weak D match, TRBD1 (5 bases). Trimming took 2 bases from V and 3 from J, leaving 11 bases between them. This CDR3 region has 14 residues. CDR1 is SGHKS and CDR2 is YYEKEE in the germline V gene (reference sequence). Written as DNA, the CDR3 is TGTGCCAGCAGCTTCCGGGGGTATTACACTGAAGCTTTCTTT. It encodes CASSFRGYYTEAFF.

The chain joins TRBV3-1 (or the pseudogene TRBV3-2) to TRBJ2-7, with 10 bases that match TRBD2. This CDR3 comprises 19 residues. Germline CDR1 is LGHDT and CDR2 is YNNKEL (reference sequence). V shed 1 base, J shed 3 bases, and the junction held 15 bases outside the gene matches. CDR3 sequence reads: CASSQGGLAAKGRGYEQYF. The DNA for the CDR3 is TGTGCCAGCAGCCAAGGAGGACTAGCGGCGAAAGGGAGGGGCTACGAGCAGTACTTC.

The V gene is TRBV15, the J gene TRBJ1-2; possibly TRBD1 for D (6 bases). The CDR3 is made up of 13 amino acids. Per the germline V gene, CDR1 is LNHNV and CDR2 is YYDKDF (reference sequence). V was clipped by 5 bases and J by 7 bases, with 14 bases between them. CDR3 coding DNA: TGTGCCACCAGCGGACAGCCCCGGGGTGGCTACACCTTC. This translates into CATSGQPRGGYTF.

The J gene is TRBJ2-1, the V gene TRBV3-1 (or the pseudogene TRBV3-2); tentatively, D is TRBD2 (6 bases). V was shortened by 2 bases and J by 5 bases, with 19 bases between the two germline ends. The CDR3 runs to 17 residues. The germline CDR1 and CDR2 sequences are LGHDT and YNNKEL (reference sequence). CDR3 in DNA: TGTGCCAGCAGCCAAATACCAAGGAGGGTGGGGAACAATGAGCAGTTCTTC. Translation gives CASSQIPRRVGNNEQFF.

This clone appeared a single time. The chain couples TRBV6-8 to TRBJ1-5; D remains unclear. Per germline, CDR1 MNHGY and CDR2 SAAAGT. The CDR3 runs 12 residues. V was pared by 7 bases and J by 10 bases, with 14 bases between. CDR3 in amino acids: CASTFAGTPQHF. CDR3 in DNA: TGTGCCAGCACCTTCGCGGGTACCCCCCAGCATTTT.

This chain uses TRBV12-3 or TRBV12-4 with TRBJ1-5; the D is unclear. This CDR3 comprises 13 residues. Trimming shortened V by 3 bases and J by 7 bases, and 10 bases separated the two germline ends. For the CDR3, the DNA is TGTGCCAGCAGTTTTTTCCCGGTACAGCCCCAGCATTTT. It codes for CASSFFPVQPQHF.

This clone was seen just once. The CDR3 region has the DNA TGCGCCAGCAGTCTTGGCCCCACAGATACGCAGTATTTT. Translated, it gives CASSLGPTDTQYF. This chain joins TRBV4-1 and TRBJ2-3; D is uncertain. The V end was cut by 6 bases, the J end by 2 bases, with 9 bases between. The CDR3 covers 13 residues. Germline-derived CDR1 and CDR2 are MGHRA and YSYEKL.

As concerns this clone: One end of the junction fails to match germline, which may point to a read error. The V call is TRBV4-3, the J call TRBJ1-2; no definite D call. The CDR3 is made up of 14 amino acids. Germline CDR1 reads LGHNA; CDR2 reads YSLEER. The CDR3 loop reads CASSKDDTNYGYTF. DNA for the CDR3: TGCGCCAGCAGCAAAGATGACACTAACTATGGCTACACCTTC.

The CDR3 loop reads CASSDPGQGVTGELFF. Here the CDR3 DNA reads TGTGCCAGCAGCGACCCGGGACAGGGGGTCACCGGGGAGCTGTTTTTT. The V call is TRBV9, the J call TRBJ2-2; 11 bases align to TRBD1. The CDR3 runs to 16 residues. Germline V gene lookup returns CDR1 SGDLS and CDR2 YYNGEE. Trimming at V came to 3 bases and at J to 4 bases, leaving 5 bases not matched to a gene. Full variable domain (missing parts from reference TRBV9 and TRBJ2-2): DSGVTQTPKHLITATGQRVTLRCSPRSGDLSVYWYQQSLDQGLQFLIQYYNGEERAKGNILERFSAQQFPDLHSELNLSSLELGDSALYFCASSDPGQGVTGELFFGEGSRLTVL.

This clone was seen just once. This chain connects TRBV5-5 to TRBJ2-7, with TRBD2 matching over 9 bases. The trim removed 1 base at V and 3 bases at J, leaving 8 bases unmatched. Germline-derived CDR1 and CDR2 are SGHKS and YYEKEE (reference sequence). CDR3 length equals 16 residues. The CDR3 coding sequence is TGTGCCAGCAGCTTGACGCAGCGGGGGGTATACTACGAGCAGTACTTC. Translation gives CASSLTQRGVYYEQYF.

This chain connects TRBV27 to TRBJ1-4, with D possibly TRBD1 on 6 matching bases. From germline, CDR1 is MNHEY and CDR2 SMNVEV (reference sequence). This CDR3 has 14 residues. Trimming stripped 3 bases from V and 4 bases from J, with 9 bases between. The CDR3 protein is CASSLGRGNEKLFF. The CDR3 bases are TGTGCCAGCAGTTTGGGCAGGGGTAATGAAAAACTGTTTTTT.

V is TRBV6-5 and J is TRBJ1-6; no clear D gene. The ends were cut back, 2 bases at V and 5 bases at J, with 10 bases in the middle. Germline-derived CDR1 and CDR2 are MNHEY and SVGAGI. The CDR3 length is 15 residues. The CDR3, as DNA: TGTGCCAGCAGTTACACCCAGAAAAATAATTCACCCCTCCACTTT. Protein: CASSYTQKNNSPLHF.

The V gene is TRBV30, the J gene TRBJ2-7; the D gene is possibly TRBD2 (6 bases). V was clipped by 4 bases and J by 13 bases, with 23 bases between them. Germline lookup yields CDR1 GTSNPN and CDR2 SVGIG (reference sequence). The CDR3 is 13 amino acids. The CDR3 region has the DNA TGTGCCTGGAATTTAGGTGAGGCGGGACTTGGATACTTC. Translation: CAWNLGEAGLGYF.

The genes are TRBV7-2 and TRBJ1-4; no definite D call. V lost 1 base to trimming and J lost 8 bases, with 5 bases between them. Germline CDR1 SGHTA, CDR2 FQGNSA. The CDR3 is 12 amino acids. The DNA for the CDR3 is TGTGCCAGCAGCTTAGGGCCAGAAAAACTGTTTTTT. This sequence encodes CASSLGPEKLFF. Full variable domain (rest looked up from reference TRBV7-2 and TRBJ1-4): GAGVSQSPSNKVTEKGKDVELRCDPISGHTALYWYRQSLGQGLEFLIYFQGNSAPDKSGLPSDRFSAERTGGSVSTLTIQRTQQEDSAVYLCASSLGPEKLFFGSGTQLSVL.

The chain combines TRBV9 with TRBJ1-2; no reliable D call. V was shortened by 0 bases and J by 8 bases, with 8 bases between the two germline ends. The CDR3 contains 12 residues. Germline values: CDR1 SGDLS, CDR2 YYNGEE. CDR3 sequence (DNA): TGTGCCAGCAGCGTAGTTCCCGGGGGCTACACCTTC. Protein product: CASSVVPGGYTF. The entire variable domain, with the rest obtained from reference TRBV9 and TRBJ1-2, is as follows: DSGVTQTPKHLITATGQRVTLRCSPRSGDLSVYWYQQSLDQGLQFLIQYYNGEERAKGNILERFSAQQFPDLHSELNLSSLELGDSALYFCASSVVPGGYTFGSGTRLTVV.

The chain is built from TRBV28 and TRBJ1-5; 9 bases map to TRBD1. Germline loops: CDR1 MDHEN, CDR2 SYDVKM. Trimming cost V 6 bases and J 0 bases; bases outside gene matches: 9. This CDR3 spans 17 amino acids. The CDR3 loop reads CASRLITGGGSNQPQHF. The CDR3 DNA reads TGTGCCAGCAGACTGATAACAGGGGGCGGTAGCAATCAGCCCCAGCATTTT. Filled out from reference TRBV28 and TRBJ1-5, the complete variable domain reads DVKVTQSSRYLVKRTGEKVFLECVQDMDHENMFWYRQDPGLGLRLIYFSYDVKMKEKGDIPEGYSVSREKKERFSLILESASTNQTSMYLCASRLITGGGSNQPQHFGDGTRLSIL.

The chain is built from TRBV21-1 and TRBJ2-7; TRBD2 is the table's D call, not checked against the DNA. TRBV21-1 is a listed pseudogene. The CDR3 totals 16 residues. In DNA form, the CDR3 reads TGTGCCAGCAGCAAAGTAAAACTAGCGGGCTCCTACGAGCAGTACTTC. This codes for CASSKVKLAGSYEQYF.

The V call is TRBV7-2, the J call TRBJ1-6, with a tentative D call TRBD1 (5 bases). The germline V and J ends were trimmed by 10 bases and 12 bases, with 19 bases remaining between them. CDR3 length: 13 amino acids. Germline loops: CDR1 SGHTA, CDR2 FQGNSA. CDR3 coding DNA: TGTGCCATCCCCACGCCCGGGGGGGGACCCCTCCACTTT. Residues: CAIPTPGGGPLHF.

This rearrangement joins TRBV5-4 to TRBJ2-3; D perhaps matches TRBD2 (5 bases). Trimming cost V 4 bases and J 0 bases, with 18 bases left between them. Germline V gives CDR1 SGHNT, CDR2 YYREEE (reference sequence). The CDR3 extends over 17 amino acids. The CDR3 region has the DNA TGTGCCAGCAGCCCGAGGGCGGAGGTCCCTAGCACAGATACGCAGTATTTT. This encodes CASSPRAEVPSTDTQYF.